This note documents a single T cell receptor beta chain sequence. The antigen remains undetermined. The CDR3 contains 15 residues. Trimming took 6 bases from V and 0 from J, leaving 13 bases between them. Germline V gene lookup returns CDR1 KGHSH and CDR2 LQKENI. These data are taken from a study of blood T cells in healthy people across ages. Study-level information: Every two T cells gave about one barcoded beta molecule via template switching. Notes on the study in general: With donor CMV status unknown, expanded clonotype changes were possibly confounded. Older individuals had lower TCR beta diversity per million T cells (the decline was roughly linear).

It was with a sample-barcoded 5' primer and a J-beta primer mix that a second PCR of about 6 to 12 cycles was run. MiXCR was run by TCRdb on the 5' RACE reads, yielding one entry per CDR3 protein. Of about 1.7 million distinct CDR3 sequences in the sample, roughly 27% are singletons; the top ten hold 7.7%. The sample was blood. The receptor comes from a woman aged 25 to 39 in good health. The chain uses TRBV18 and TRBJ2-3, with D unresolved. The CDR3 DNA reads TGTGCCAGCTCGCCTCAGAGAGCTAGCACAGATACGCAGTATTTT. Translating it yields CASSPQRASTDTQYF. Complete variable domain (other parts from reference TRBV18 and TRBJ2-3): NAGVMQNPRHLVRRRGQEARLRCSPMKGHSHVYWYRQLPEEGLKFMVYLQKENIIDESGMPKERFSAEFPKEGPSILRIQQVVRGDSAAYFCASSPQRASTDTQYFGPGTRLTVL.